This T cell receptor (beta chain) was identified during a study of CD8+ T cells in alopecia areata. Background on the study: Treatment comprised oral tofacitinib, 5 to 10 mg twice daily, in treated patients. The drug, tofacitinib, lasted 6 to 18 months, followed by 6 months off drug.

This clone came up a few times. RNA extraction and reverse transcription yielded cDNA as sequencing template. Sequencing was performed with immunoSEQ multiplex PCR; in TCRdb, only in-frame clones are kept and a portion is missing. Here the sample spans 100,000 to 150,000 clones, approximately 49% being singletons. This clonotype was obtained from a human donor with alopecia areata. The sequencing here drew on CD8+ T cells sorted from blood, taken at week 0.

The CDR3 DNA is TGTGCCAGCAGCTTAGCAGGACAGGGAAGTTCCTACGAGCAGTACTTC. Its protein product is CASSLAGQGSSYEQYF. V gene TRBV7-2 combines with J gene TRBJ2-7; 8 bases are shared with TRBD1. Trimming took 0 bases from V and 1 from J; bases not matched to a gene: 5. Germline V gene lookup returns CDR1 SGHTA and CDR2 FQGNSA. The CDR3 is 16 amino acids.